The sequence of this T cell receptor beta chain was determined in a study of blood T cell repertoires in COVID-19. The CDR3 extends over 17 amino acids. Germline CDR1 SQVTM, CDR2 ANQGSEA. With 4 bases clipped from V and 7 bases from J, the junction kept 12 bases outside the gene matches. TCRdb's copy holds only in-frame clones and misses some; the assay was immunoSEQ multiplex PCR. The sample has a few hundred thousand clones, 90% seen once. The genes are TRBV29-1 and TRBJ2-2, with 13 positions matching TRBD2. The TCR was taken from a woman aged 40 to 50 with COVID-19, enrolled during active disease. Sequenced: peripheral blood. The chain's CDR3 is CSVADTSGRVRGGELFF. For the CDR3, the DNA is TGCAGCGTTGCAGACACTAGCGGGAGGGTGCGTGGCGGGGAGCTGTTTTTT.